The 10 T cell receptor beta chains below all came from one sample that was sequenced in a study of vaccination effects on CD4 cells after COVID-19. Using viral peptide pools, the ViraFEST assay grew out antigen-specific CD4+ T cells prior to sequencing. Following culture for under 12 days, CD4+ T cells were isolated. Everyone in the study got two shots of either the BNT162b2 or mRNA-1273 vaccine. These receptors' antigens are unknown. TCRdb's table, derived via immunoSEQ multiplex PCR, lists solely in-frame clones and lacks some. Of some 23,000 clones detected, roughly four fifths appear once; the ten largest clones hold less than 9.5%. Sequencing used CD4+ T cells from PBMCs cultured with HCoV-229E spike peptides, obtained after COVID-19 vaccination. These receptors all stem from a human donor who received a COVID-19 vaccine.

The chain uses TRBV19 and TRBJ1-4; 7 bases are shared with TRBD1. The V and J ends lost 4 bases and 7 bases, in that order; junction bases with no gene match: 6. This CDR3 has 14 residues. Germline CDR1 reads LNHDA; CDR2 reads SQIVND (reference sequence). CDR3 sequence reads: CASSTGTVSEKLFF. Written as DNA, the CDR3 is TGTGCCAGTAGTACCGGGACAGTCTCTGAAAAACTGTTTTTT.

The chain joins TRBV3-1 (or the pseudogene TRBV3-2) to TRBJ1-2; 10 bases are a match to TRBD1. The CDR3 sequence is 14 residues long. Trimming removed 3 bases from V and 4 bases from J; junction bases left unmatched: 2. Germline lookup yields CDR1 LGHDT and CDR2 YNNKEL (reference sequence). The CDR3 DNA reads as TGTGCCAGCAGCCAGGGACAGGGGAGCTATGGCTACACCTTC. Amino acids: CASSQGQGSYGYTF.

The CDR3: CAISGEATEAFF. The CDR3 DNA is TGTGCCATCAGTGGAGAGGCCACTGAAGCTTTCTTT. The chain recombines TRBV10-3 with TRBJ1-1; D gene ambiguous. This CDR3 is built from 12 residues. CDR1 is ENHRY, CDR2 SYGVKD, per germline. V was clipped by 4 bases and J by 4 bases, with 7 bases between them.

V is TRBV29-1 and J is TRBJ1-5; maybe TRBD1 (6 bases). The CDR3 runs to 14 residues. Germline V gene lookup returns CDR1 SQVTM and CDR2 ANQGSEA. V was clipped by 6 bases and J by 0 bases, with 12 bases between them. The CDR3 loop reads CSVRGGNSNQPQHF. CDR3 DNA: TGCAGCGTCAGAGGGGGGAATAGCAATCAGCCCCAGCATTTT.

This clone was recorded a few times. The chain has TRBV5-6 and TRBJ1-1, with a weak D call TRBD1 (6 bases). The CDR3 runs 13 residues. Germline values: CDR1 SGHDT, CDR2 YYEEEE. Trimming stripped 4 bases from V and 7 bases from J, with 14 bases between. DNA of the CDR3: TGTGCCAGCAGCCACAGGGTGGCGTATGAAGCTTTCTTT. Translation: CASSHRVAYEAFF.

V gene TRBV7-8 combines with J gene TRBJ2-7; 12 nucleotides line up with TRBD2. The CDR3 totals 17 residues. The trim removed 0 bases at V and 2 bases at J, leaving 5 bases unmatched. Per the germline V gene, CDR1 is SGHVS and CDR2 is FQNEAQ. CDR3 nucleotides: TGTGCCAGCAGCTTAGCCACGACTAGCGGGGGAACCTACGAGCAGTACTTC. Its protein product is CASSLATTSGGTYEQYF.

This chain uses TRBV7-2 with TRBJ1-2; 7 bases are a match to TRBD1. Germline assignment: CDR1 SGHTA and CDR2 FQGNSA. V shed 3 bases and J 4 bases; nucleotides not matched to a gene: 5. This CDR3 comprises 14 residues. The chain's CDR3 is CASSFSQGIYGYTF. The CDR3 DNA reads as TGTGCCAGCAGCTTCTCACAGGGGATCTATGGCTACACCTTC.

As DNA, the CDR3 is TGTGCCAGCAGCTTAGCAGGGTACGACTATGGCTACACCTTC. Amino acid sequence: CASSLAGYDYGYTF. J is TRBJ1-2 and V is TRBV7-9; D ambiguous. CDR1 and CDR2 (germline): SEHNR, FQNEAQ (reference sequence). Trimming shortened V by 0 bases and J by 3 bases, and 8 bases separated the two germline ends. This CDR3 region has 14 residues.

This clone was seen a few times. V gene TRBV6-6 combines with J gene TRBJ2-1, with a possible D match to TRBD1 (6 bases). This CDR3 is built from 15 residues. Per germline, CDR1 MNHNY and CDR2 SVGAGI (reference sequence). The V gene lost 6 bases and the J gene lost 2 bases, with 14 bases spanning the gap. CDR3 nucleotide sequence: TGTGCCAGCAGCCGGCCCGGGACACCCTACAATGAGCAGTTCTTC. Translated: CASSRPGTPYNEQFF.

This rearrangement joins TRBV19 to TRBJ1-1, with unresolved D. From germline, CDR1 is LNHDA and CDR2 SQIVND (reference sequence). V was clipped by 4 bases and J by 1 base, with 13 bases between them. The CDR3 sequence is 15 residues long. The CDR3 DNA sequence: TGTGCCAGTAGTACACAGACGACGGCGAACACTGAAGCTTTCTTT. It translates to CASSTQTTANTEAFF.